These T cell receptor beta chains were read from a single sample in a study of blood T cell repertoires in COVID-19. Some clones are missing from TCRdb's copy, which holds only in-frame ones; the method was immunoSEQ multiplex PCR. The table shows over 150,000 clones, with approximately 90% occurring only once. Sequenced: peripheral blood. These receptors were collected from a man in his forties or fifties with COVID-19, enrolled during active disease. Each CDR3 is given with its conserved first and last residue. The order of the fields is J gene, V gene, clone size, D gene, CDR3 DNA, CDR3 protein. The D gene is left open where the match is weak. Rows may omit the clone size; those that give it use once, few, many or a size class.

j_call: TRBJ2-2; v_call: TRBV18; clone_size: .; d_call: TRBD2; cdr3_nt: TGTGCCAGCTCACCGCTCCCTCCTAGCGGGGCTAACACCGGGGAGCTGTTTTTT; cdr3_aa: CASSPLPPSGANTGELFF
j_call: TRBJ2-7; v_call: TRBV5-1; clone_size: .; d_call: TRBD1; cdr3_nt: TGCGCCAGCAGCTCGGGACAGGGGGTCCACGAGCAGTACTTC; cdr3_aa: CASSSGQGVHEQYF
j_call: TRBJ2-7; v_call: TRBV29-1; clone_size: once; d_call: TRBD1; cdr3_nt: TGCAGCGTTGACGGGGACAGCCCCTACGAGCAGTACTTC; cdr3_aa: CSVDGDSPYEQYF
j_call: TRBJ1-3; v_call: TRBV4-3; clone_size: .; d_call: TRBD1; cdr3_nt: TGCGCCAGCAGCCAAGACCCCGGGACAGGAGCGGGAAACACCATATATTTT; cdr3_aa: CASSQDPGTGAGNTIYF
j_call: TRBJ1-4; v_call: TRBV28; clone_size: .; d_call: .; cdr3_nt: TGTGCCAGCAGTTTAGGCCCGGCGGCAACTAATGAAAAACTGTTTTTT; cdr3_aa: CASSLGPAATNEKLFF
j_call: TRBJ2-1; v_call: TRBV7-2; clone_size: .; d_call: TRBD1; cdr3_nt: TGTGCCAGCAGCTTAATCGGGACAGACAATGAGCAGTTCTTC; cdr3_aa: CASSLIGTDNEQFF
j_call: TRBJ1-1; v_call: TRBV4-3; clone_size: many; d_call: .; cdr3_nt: TGCGCCAGCAGCCAAGTCTCTTACAGGGATGGCTCTGAAGCTTTCTTT; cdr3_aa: CASSQVSYRDGSEAFF
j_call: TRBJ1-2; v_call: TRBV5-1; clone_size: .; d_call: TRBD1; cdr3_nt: TGCGCCAGCAGCCTATACTCACAGGGGGCCGATGGCTACACCTTC; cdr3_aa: CASSLYSQGADGYTF
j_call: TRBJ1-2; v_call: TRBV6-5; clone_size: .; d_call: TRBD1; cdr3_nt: TGTGCCAGCTACATCGCAGGACAGGGCCGGGGCTACACCTTC; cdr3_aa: CASYIAGQGRGYTF
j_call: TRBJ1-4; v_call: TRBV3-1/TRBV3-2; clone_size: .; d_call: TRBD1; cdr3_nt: TGTGCCAGCAGCCAAGGGGACAGACTGTTTTTT; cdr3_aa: CASSQGDRLFF
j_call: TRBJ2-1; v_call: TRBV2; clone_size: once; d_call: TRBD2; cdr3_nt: TGTGCCAGCAGTGCGATCCTAGCGGGGGAAAACAATGAGCAGTTCTTC; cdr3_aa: CASSAILAGENNEQFF
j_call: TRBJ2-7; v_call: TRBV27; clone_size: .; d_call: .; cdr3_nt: TGTGCCAGCAGTTTTTCATCGATGAGCTCCTACGAGCAGTACTTC; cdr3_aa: CASSFSSMSSYEQYF
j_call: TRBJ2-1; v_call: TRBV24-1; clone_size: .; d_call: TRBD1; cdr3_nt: TGTGCCACCAGTGACTCGGGACAGGACCATTTCAATGAGCAGTTCTTC; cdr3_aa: CATSDSGQDHFNEQFF
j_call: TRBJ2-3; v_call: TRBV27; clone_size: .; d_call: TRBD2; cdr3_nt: TGTGCCAGCAGTTTCCTCGGACTAGCGGGAGTTGTTAGTACAGATACGCAGTATTTT; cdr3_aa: CASSFLGLAGVVSTDTQYF
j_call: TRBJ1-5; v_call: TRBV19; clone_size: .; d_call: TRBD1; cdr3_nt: TGTGCCAGTAGTACCACAGGGGACCGCAATCAGCCCCAGCATTTT; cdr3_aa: CASSTTGDRNQPQHF
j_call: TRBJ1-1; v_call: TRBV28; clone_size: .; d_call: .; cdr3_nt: TGTGCCAGCCGGCGCCGGGTTGGGGAGGGGATCACTGAAGCTTTCTTT; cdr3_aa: CASRRRVGEGITEAFF
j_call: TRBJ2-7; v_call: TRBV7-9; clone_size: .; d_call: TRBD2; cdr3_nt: TGTGCCAGCAGCCCCAGGCTGTCAGCGGGGTTCGCGTTC; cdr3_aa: CASSPRLSAGFAF
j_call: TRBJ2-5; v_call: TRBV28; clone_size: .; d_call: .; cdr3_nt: TGTGCCAGCAGTCTCAGTTTGTACCAAGAGACCCAGTACTTC; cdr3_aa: CASSLSLYQETQYF
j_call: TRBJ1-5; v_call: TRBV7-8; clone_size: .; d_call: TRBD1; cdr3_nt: TGTGCCAGCAGCTTAGGACAGGGGGCACGACAGCCCCAGCATTTT; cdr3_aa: CASSLGQGARQPQHF
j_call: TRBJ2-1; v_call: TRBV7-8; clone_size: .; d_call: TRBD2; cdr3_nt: TGTGCCAGCAGTCGGGGACTAGCGGGAGGGGATTATTACAATGAGCAGTTCTTC; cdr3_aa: CASSRGLAGGDYYNEQFF
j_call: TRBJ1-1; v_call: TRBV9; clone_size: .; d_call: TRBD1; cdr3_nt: TGTGCCAGCAGCGTAATTGGGGGACAGGGTGAAGCTTTCTTT; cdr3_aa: CASSVIGGQGEAFF
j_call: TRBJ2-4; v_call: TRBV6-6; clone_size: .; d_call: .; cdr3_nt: TGTGCCAGCAGTTACGGCAGCCAGGGCCTTCAGTACTTC; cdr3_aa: CASSYGSQGLQYF
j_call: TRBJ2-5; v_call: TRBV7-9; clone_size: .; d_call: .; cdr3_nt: TGTGCCAGCAGCTTAAGCGGGTGGACAGGACAAGAGACCCAGTACTTC; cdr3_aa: CASSLSGWTGQETQYF
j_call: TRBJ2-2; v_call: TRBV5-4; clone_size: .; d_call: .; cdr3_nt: TGTGCCAGCAGCTTGAAAAAAGTCGGCGGGGAGCTGTTTTTT; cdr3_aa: CASSLKKVGGELFF
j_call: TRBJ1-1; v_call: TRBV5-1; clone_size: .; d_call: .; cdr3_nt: TGCGCCAGCAGCTTTAATTCCGGGAACACTGAAGCTTTCTTT; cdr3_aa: CASSFNSGNTEAFF
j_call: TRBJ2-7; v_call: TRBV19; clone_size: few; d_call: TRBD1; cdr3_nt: TGTGCCAGCTCGATCGGTGGGACAACCCGGACAGGAGGCTACGAGCAGTACTTC; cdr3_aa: CASSIGGTTRTGGYEQYF
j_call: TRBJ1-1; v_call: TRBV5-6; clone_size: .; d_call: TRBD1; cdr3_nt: TGTGCCAGCAGTTACGTCGACAGGGGGGTATTTACTGAAGCTTTCTTT; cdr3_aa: CASSYVDRGVFTEAFF
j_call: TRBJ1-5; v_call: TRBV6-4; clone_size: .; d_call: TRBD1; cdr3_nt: TGTGCCAAAAGAGACAGGGAGGATCAGCCCCAGCATTTT; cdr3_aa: CAKRDREDQPQHF
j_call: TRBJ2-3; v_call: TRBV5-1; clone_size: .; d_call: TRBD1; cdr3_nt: TGCGCCAGCAGCTTGGGGACAGGGGGCAAATCAGATACGCAGTATTTT; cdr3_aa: CASSLGTGGKSDTQYF
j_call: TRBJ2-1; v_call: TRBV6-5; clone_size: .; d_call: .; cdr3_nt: TGTGCCAGCAGTTACTCCGACAGGCCCAAAAGTAATGAGCAGTTCTTC; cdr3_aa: CASSYSDRPKSNEQFF
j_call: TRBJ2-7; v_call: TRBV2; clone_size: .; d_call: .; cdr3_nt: TGTGCCAGCCGGGTCGTCCCCAGCCACGAGCAGTACTTC; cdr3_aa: CASRVVPSHEQYF
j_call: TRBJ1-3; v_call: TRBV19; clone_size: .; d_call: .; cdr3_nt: TGTGCCAGTAGTATAGTCTTCTCCAGAACCTCTGGAAACACCATATATTTT; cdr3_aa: CASSIVFSRTSGNTIYF
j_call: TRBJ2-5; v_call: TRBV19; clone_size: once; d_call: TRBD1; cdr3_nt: TGTGCCAGTAGTACCTTGGGACAGGGGTTGGTGACCCAGTACTTC; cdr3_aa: CASSTLGQGLVTQYF
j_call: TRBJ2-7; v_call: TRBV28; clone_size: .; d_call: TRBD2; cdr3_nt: TGTGCCAGCAGAAAAATACTAGCGGGCTCCTACGAGCAGTACTTC; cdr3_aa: CASRKILAGSYEQYF
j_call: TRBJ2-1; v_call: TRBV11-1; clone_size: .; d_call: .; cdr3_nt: TGTGCCAGCAGCTTAGTGACAGACAATGAGCAGTTCTTC; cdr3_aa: CASSLVTDNEQFF
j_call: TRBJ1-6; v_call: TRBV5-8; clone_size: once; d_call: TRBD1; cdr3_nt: TGTGCCAGCAGCTTCGTCAGGGGGAATTCACCCCTCCACTTT; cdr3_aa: CASSFVRGNSPLHF
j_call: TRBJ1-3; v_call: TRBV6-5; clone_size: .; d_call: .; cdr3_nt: TGTGCCAGCAGTTACACCCGAGGGAGTATGGACACCATATATTTT; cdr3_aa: CASSYTRGSMDTIYF
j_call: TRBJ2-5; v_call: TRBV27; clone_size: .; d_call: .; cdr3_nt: TGTGCCAGCAGTTCCGCGCTGGAGGGAGAGACCCAGTACTTC; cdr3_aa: CASSSALEGETQYF
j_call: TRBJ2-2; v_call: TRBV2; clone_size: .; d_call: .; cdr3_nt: TGTGCCAGCACCGAGGGAGCGGTCGGGGAGCTGTTTTTT; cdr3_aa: CASTEGAVGELFF
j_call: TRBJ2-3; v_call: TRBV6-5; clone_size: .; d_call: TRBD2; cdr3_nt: TGTGCCAGCACTCCCGCGGGGGTAGGCACAGATACGCAGTATTTT; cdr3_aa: CASTPAGVGTDTQYF
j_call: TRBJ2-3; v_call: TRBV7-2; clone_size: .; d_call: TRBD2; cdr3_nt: TGTGCCAGCAGCCTAGCGGGGGGGCATGTAGATACGCAGTATTTT; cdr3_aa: CASSLAGGHVDTQYF
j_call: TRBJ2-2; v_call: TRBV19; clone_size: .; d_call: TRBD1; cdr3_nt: TGTGCCAGTAGGGACACAGGGGGCGTAAACACCGGGGAGCTGTTTTTT; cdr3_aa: CASRDTGGVNTGELFF
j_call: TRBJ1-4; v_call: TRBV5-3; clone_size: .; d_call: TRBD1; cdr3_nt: TGTGCCAGAAGCCTGTGGTGTCTGTTAGGAACCGGGACAGAGAATGAAAAACTGTTTTTT; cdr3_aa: CARSLWCLLGTGTENEKLFF
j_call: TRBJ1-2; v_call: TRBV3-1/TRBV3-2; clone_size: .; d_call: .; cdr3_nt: TGTGCCAGCAGCCAAGATCTCGGGGGGCGAAACTATGGCTACACCTTC; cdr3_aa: CASSQDLGGRNYGYTF
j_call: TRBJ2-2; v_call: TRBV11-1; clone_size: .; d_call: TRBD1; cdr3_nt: TGTGCCAGCAGCTTAGCTGCGACAGGGGACACCGGGGAGCTGTTTTTT; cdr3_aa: CASSLAATGDTGELFF
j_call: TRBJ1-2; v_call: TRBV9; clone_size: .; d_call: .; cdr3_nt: TGTGCCAGCAGCGAAGGGGTTACTAACTATGGCTACACCTTC; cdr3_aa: CASSEGVTNYGYTF
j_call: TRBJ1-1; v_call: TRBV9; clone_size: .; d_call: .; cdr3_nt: TGTGCCAGCAGCTGGGAGGAGGGTGGGACTGAAGCTTTCTTT; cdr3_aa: CASSWEEGGTEAFF
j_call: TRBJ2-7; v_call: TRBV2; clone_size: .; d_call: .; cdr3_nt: TGTGCCAGCAGTGAATTCGTGATAGCGGATCATATTGGTGCCTACGAGCAGTACTTC; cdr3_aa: CASSEFVIADHIGAYEQYF
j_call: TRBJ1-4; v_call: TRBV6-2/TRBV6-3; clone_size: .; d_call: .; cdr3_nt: TGTGCCAGCAGTTCAATCGGGACTTGGGGTGAAAAACTGTTTTTT; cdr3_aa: CASSSIGTWGEKLFF